These T cell receptor beta chains were read from a single sample in a study of CD8+ T cells in alopecia areata. Sequencing was performed with immunoSEQ multiplex PCR; in TCRdb, only in-frame clones are kept and a portion is missing. The sample lists approximately 100,000 clones; 60% were seen once. Source: CD8+ T cells sorted from blood, taken at approximately week 61, from a patient treated with tofacitinib. The source is a human donor with alopecia areata. Both conserved end residues are part of each CDR3. A D gene is named only where the DNA matches it firmly. Size values are once, few and many counts, or a class for expanded clones, and some rows have none.

>NA|TRBV11-2|few|TRBJ2-1
TGTGCCAGCAGCTTAGATCTTGAGCAGTTCTTC
CASSLDLEQFF
>TRBD1|TRBV2|NA|TRBJ2-7
TGTGCCAGCAGTGAAGGCGCAGGGGGCGGCGAGCAGTACTTC
CASSEGAGGGEQYF
>TRBD1|TRBV6-5|NA|TRBJ2-1
TGTGCCAGCAGTACAGGGGGAAGCTCCTACAATGAGCAGTTCTTC
CASSTGGSSYNEQFF
>NA|TRBV13|few|TRBJ2-1
TGTGCCAGCAGCTTAGCGGAGAAGCCTGAGCAGTTCTTC
CASSLAEKPEQFF
>NA|TRBV6-1|NA|TRBJ1-1
TGTGCCAGCAGTGAGAGAGACATGAACACTGAAGCTTTCTTT
CASSERDMNTEAFF
>NA|TRBV2|NA|TRBJ2-5
TGTGCCAGCTGGGGCGGGAAGGAGACCCAGTACTTC
CASWGGKETQYF
>TRBD1|TRBV28|NA|TRBJ1-5
TGTGCCAGCAGGGATCAGGGGGCTTTCCAGCCCCAGCATTTT
CASRDQGAFQPQHF
>NA|TRBV9|NA|TRBJ1-1
TGTGCCAGCAGCCCCGGGATCTCAACCACTGAAGCTTTCTTT
CASSPGISTTEAFF
>TRBD1|TRBV5-1|NA|TRBJ2-3
TGCGCCAGCAGCCTACCCGACAGGGGAGATACGCAGTATTTT
CASSLPDRGDTQYF
>TRBD1|TRBV7-6|once|TRBJ1-4
TGTGCCAGCAGCGTAACAGGGGCGACTAATGAAAAACTGTTTTTT
CASSVTGATNEKLFF
>TRBD1|TRBV4-1|NA|TRBJ2-7
TGCGCCAGCAGCCCCCAAGACAGAGGGACAGGGCCTTCCTACGAGCAGTACTTC
CASSPQDRGTGPSYEQYF
>NA|TRBV9|NA|TRBJ2-2
TGTGCCAGCAGCTCGGGACCCTCCAAGGAGCTGTTTTTT
CASSSGPSKELFF
>TRBD2|TRBV29-1|few|TRBJ2-7
TGCAGCGTTGCGGGGGGGGTGAACTACGAGCAGTACTTC
CSVAGGVNYEQYF
>NA|TRBV19|NA|TRBJ1-1
TGTGCCAGTAGTATAGGAACGGGTATGAACACTGAAGCTTTCTTT
CASSIGTGMNTEAFF
>NA|TRBV5-1|few|TRBJ2-3
TGCGCCAGCAGCTTGCACAGGGTGAACACAGATACGCAGTATTTT
CASSLHRVNTDTQYF
>TRBD1|TRBV6-1|NA|TRBJ1-1
TGTGCCAGCAGTGATATTTGGGACAGGGCTACTGAAGCTTTCTTT
CASSDIWDRATEAFF